These 8 T cell receptor beta chains were sequenced from one sample in a study of blood T cell repertoires in COVID-19. The protocol was immunoSEQ multiplex PCR, while the TCRdb copy is restricted to in-frame clones and leaves out a portion. This repertoire shows tens of thousands of clones, roughly 83% found once; its top ten account for roughly a sixth. Sequenced input: peripheral blood. The origin of the receptors is a man in his 60s with COVID-19, enrolled during active disease.

The gene calls are TRBV18 and TRBJ2-2; 12 positions agree with TRBD1. With V trimmed by 5 bases and J by 4 bases, 8 bases remained unmatched. This CDR3 is built from 17 residues. Germline CDR1 KGHSH, CDR2 LQKENI. The CDR3 is CASSAGTGGYGTGELFF. The CDR3 coding sequence is TGTGCCAGCTCAGCCGGGACAGGGGGCTATGGCACCGGGGAGCTGTTTTTT. Full variable domain (remainder filled in from reference TRBV18 and TRBJ2-2): NAGVMQNPRHLVRRRGQEARLRCSPMKGHSHVYWYRQLPEEGLKFMVYLQKENIIDESGMPKERFSAEFPKEGPSILRIQQVVRGDSAAYFCASSAGTGGYGTGELFFGEGSRLTVL.

This clone was seen many times. The chain links TRBV10-3 to TRBJ2-2; tentatively, D is TRBD1 (6 bases). V lost 0 bases to trimming and J lost 3 bases, with 8 bases between them. Per germline, CDR1 ENHRY and CDR2 SYGVKD. The CDR3 has 15 amino acids. The CDR3 loop is CAISESGADTGELFF. In DNA, the CDR3 is TGTGCCATCAGTGAGTCGGGGGCAGACACCGGGGAGCTGTTTTTT.

The chain employs TRBV28 and TRBJ2-7, with a tentative D call TRBD1 (6 bases). Trimming left V 4 bases short and J 6 bases short, with 13 bases between. This CDR3 spans 13 amino acids. The germline V gene has CDR1 MDHEN and CDR2 SYDVKM. The CDR3 DNA sequence: TGTGCCAGCAGTTGGTTTGGGGGCCCCGAGCAGTACTTC. Encoded protein: CASSWFGGPEQYF.

The chain carries TRBV7-6 and TRBJ1-1; 8 nucleotides match TRBD1. The CDR3 extends over 16 amino acids. Looked up from germline, CDR1 is SGHVS and CDR2 is FNYEAQ. Unmatched junction bases numbered 12, after V lost 1 base and J lost 8 bases. CDR3 residues: CASSLVGTGTKPEAFF. The DNA of the CDR3 is TGTGCCAGCAGCTTAGTGGGGACAGGTACTAAACCCGAAGCTTTCTTT.

The CDR3 coding sequence is TGTGCCAGCAGTCCCCTTGGAGGGTGGGAGCAGCGCAATCAGCCCCAGCATTTT. Translation gives CASSPLGGWEQRNQPQHF. V is TRBV6-6 and J is TRBJ1-5; D gene ambiguous. CDR1 and CDR2 from the germline V gene are MNHNY and SVGAGI (reference sequence). The V gene lost 5 bases and the J gene lost 2 bases, with 22 bases spanning the gap. The CDR3 covers 18 residues.

The table lists this clone with a count of one. The CDR3 nucleotides are TGTGCCAGCAGCCGATACGGGGGCGGGAGCTCCTACAATGAGCAGTTCTTC. Protein sequence: CASSRYGGGSSYNEQFF. V is TRBV3-1 (or the pseudogene TRBV3-2) and J is TRBJ2-1, with a tentative D call TRBD2 (7 bases). The V and J ends lost 4 bases and 0 bases respectively, with 16 bases between them. CDR1 and CDR2 from the germline V gene are LGHDT and YNNKEL (reference sequence). This CDR3 contains 17 residues.

The chain joins TRBV18 to TRBJ1-2; 7 positions match TRBD1. CDR1 is KGHSH, CDR2 LQKENI, per germline. There are 15 residues in the CDR3. The V segment lost 3 bases and the J segment 8 bases; nucleotides outside the gene matches: 12. CDR3 sequence reads: CASSPRSGQSGGYTF. In DNA form, the CDR3 reads TGTGCCAGCTCACCTCGTTCGGGACAGTCGGGCGGCTACACCTTC.

The V and J genes are TRBV30 and TRBJ1-5, with a weak D call TRBD1 (6 bases). With 2 bases removed from V and 1 base from J, the gap between germline ends came to 9 bases. The CDR3 has 14 amino acids. Looked up from germline, CDR1 is GTSNPN and CDR2 is SVGIG (reference sequence). The CDR3 nucleotides are TGTGCCTGGAGTTACAGGGTGAGCAATCAGCCCCAGCATTTT. It translates to CAWSYRVSNQPQHF.